The T cell receptor (beta chain) described here comes from a study of blood T cells in healthy people across ages (dated by TCRdb to between 2014 and 2017). Background for the entire study: In model experiments, template switching captured roughly one uniquely barcoded TCR beta cDNA molecule for every two T cells. The study measured age-related changes in TCR beta repertoire diversity using deep sequencing normalized with unique cDNA molecular identifiers. The donors were split into four age groups: young (average 16 years), middle-aged (about 40), aged (roughly 60) and long-lived (approximately 80). To avoid experimental bias, donors of different ages were spread randomly across the sequencing lanes. Two additional independent replicas of 1 million unique cDNA reads from the same blood draw were analyzed for two donors (one aged 18 to 30 and one aged 80 or older). Overall study results and their limits: Observed TCR beta diversity per million T cells fell roughly linearly with age, and a significant reduction was already apparent by age roughly 40. Bulk unsorted PBMC profiling prevented conclusive comparison of naive and antigen-experienced compartments. Estimates of total diversity based on one million sequenced T cells were regarded as lower bounds and as underestimates. Because the CMV infection status of the donors was unknown, age-related changes in expanded clonotypes may potentially have been confounded. Compared with the aged group, the long-lived group had more naive CD4+ T cells, fewer expanded clones and increased TCR diversity, a pattern suggesting age selection. A strong correlation was found between observed TCR beta diversity and the percentage of naive T cells measured by flow cytometry.

Library creation used 5' RACE. The sequencer listed for this sample is Illumina HiSeq 2500. A second PCR of about 6 to 12 cycles was run with a J-beta primer mix and a sample-barcoded 5' primer. A unique molecular identifier was introduced onto each TCR beta cDNA molecule by a template-switch 5' adaptor carrying 12 random nucleotides. Each sample yielded at least 2.5 million CDR3-containing paired-end reads. The Mint cDNA synthesis kit, primed by a TRBC-specific oligonucleotide, was used to synthesize first-strand cDNA from all RNA. Following uracil-DNA glycosylase treatment, a first 18-cycle PCR with universal primers M1SS and BC2_uni_R was performed on all cDNA. Per the authors' processing: Each sample was normalized by randomly selecting 1 million high-quality reads, each carrying a distinct molecular identifier. Instead of being binned into consensus sequences, reads that shared molecular identifiers were thrown out. MiTCR, set to a Q25 quality threshold and the strictest error-elimination algorithm, was used for CDR3 identification, clonotype clustering and error correction. A nonparametric unseen species model using Euler transformation provided a lower-bound estimate of total TCR beta diversity. TCRdb reprocessing: public reads trimmed at Q25 with fastp, clones called with MiXCR, in-frame beta chains kept. Entries that share a CDR3 protein sequence are merged under the most common genes and DNA. The V and J calls reflect TCRdb's pipeline rather than the authors' work. The table for this sample lists some 900,000 distinct CDR3 sequences; 45% to 50% of them were counted only once. The ten most abundant clones make up about an eighth of the sample.

CDR1 and CDR2, looked up from the germline V gene, are MGHDK and SYGVNS. There are 15 amino acids in the CDR3, from cysteine to phenylalanine inclusive. Only CDR3 DNA is held: 45 bases, read in frame from base 1. Donors were 30 to 45 systemically healthy Caucasian individuals from Russia aged roughly 6 to 90 years. Approximately 9.3 milliliters of peripheral blood were collected from each donor into EDTA-treated Vacutainer tubes. Ficoll-Paque density-gradient centrifugation was used to isolate PBMCs, with at least 7 million per sample. Trizol reagent was used to extract total RNA from PBMCs, with at least 5.5 micrograms per sample. For every donor, flow cytometry on a PBMC aliquot measured the percentage of naive CD45RAhigh/CD27high T cells. About this clonotype: Its antigen is unknown. A junction end diverges from the germline sequence, so it may reflect a read error.

The sequence was obtained from a man aged 25-45 years in good health. Here the chain combines TRBV25-1 and TRBJ2-3, with TRBD2 tentatively as D gene (5 bases match). What was sequenced was blood. The CDR3 reads CAGSPRLAGTDTQYF. The DNA reads TGTGCCGGCAGCCCTAGGCTAGCCGGTACAGATACGCAGTATTTT.